This T cell receptor beta chain is from a study of early T cells in non-severe SARS-CoV-2 infection. Separate cDNA molecules each had unique molecular identifiers attached to them. TCRdb independently ran MiXCR on the 5' RACE reads; one entry per CDR3 protein. The sample carries tens of thousands of distinct CDR3 sequences, 8% to 9% recorded once. Overall study findings and caveats: VDJdb matches were skewed toward anti-spike CD8 T cell responses.

Comment on this clonotype: What it recognizes is unknown.

This clonotype was obtained from an adult who was a healthcare worker with PCR-confirmed SARS-CoV-2 infection or an uninfected control (not recorded which). The sample was whole blood.

CDR3 DNA: TGCAGCCTCGACAGGGTATTGGGCACTGAAGCTTTCTTT. Translation gives CSLDRVLGTEAFF. The rearrangement links TRBV29-1 to TRBJ1-1; 7 bases fit TRBD1. This CDR3 spans 13 amino acids. V gave up 8 bases and J gave up 4 bases; unmatched junction bases: 10. Germline V gene sequence: CDR1 SQVTM, CDR2 ANQGSEA.